One and the same sample provided the 25 T cell receptor beta chains below, sequenced in a study of PD-1 blockade in mismatch repair-deficient tumors. TCRdb keeps only in-frame clones here, not all; method: immunoSEQ multiplex PCR. This sample has some 120,000 clones; 86% occur once, and the top ten carry roughly 13%. The material sequenced was peripheral blood, taken 44 weeks after starting pembrolizumab. The receptors were sampled from an adult with mismatch repair-deficient cancer.

The rearrangement joins TRBV2 to TRBJ2-6; 7 positions agree with TRBD2. CDR3 size: 16 residues. V lost 2 bases to trimming and J lost 3 bases; unmatched junction nucleotides: 4. Germline loops: CDR1 SNHLY, CDR2 FYNNEI. CDR3 coding DNA: TGTGCCAGCAGTGAAAAGGGCGGGAGTGGGGCCAACGTCCTGACTTTC. This gives the protein CASSEKGGSGANVLTF.

The genes are TRBV11-3 and TRBJ2-1; a possible D gene is TRBD1 (6 bases). The CDR3 runs 20 residues. Deletions cut 5 bases from V and 0 bases from J, with 26 bases between. Germline CDR1 and CDR2: SGHNT and YENEEA. The CDR3 DNA follows: TGTGCCAGCAGCAAAGGGGGTTGGGACCCCCTTATGAGCTCCTACAATGAGCAGTTCTTC. Its protein product is CASSKGGWDPLMSSYNEQFF.

The V call is TRBV27, the J call TRBJ2-3; possible D gene TRBD2, 5 bases. CDR3 length: 16 residues. CDR1 and CDR2 (germline): MNHEY, SMNVEV (reference sequence). V lost 0 bases and J lost 5, with 15 bases in between. The DNA for the CDR3 is TGTGCCAGCAGTTTATCGGCTAGGAGGATGATAGATACGCAGTATTTT. As protein: CASSLSARRMIDTQYF.

This chain connects TRBV5-6 to TRBJ2-7, with 10 positions matching TRBD2. Germline values: CDR1 SGHDT, CDR2 YYEEEE. Unmatched junction bases numbered 5, after V lost 5 bases and J lost 3 bases. This CDR3 comprises 14 residues. CDR3: CASRNSGRYYEQYF. CDR3 DNA: TGTGCCAGCAGGAATAGCGGGAGGTACTACGAGCAGTACTTC.

The chain uses TRBV4-3 and TRBJ2-3, with no clear D. Germline V lookup: CDR1 LGHNA, CDR2 YSLEER. The ends were cut back, 1 base at V and 4 bases at J, with 12 bases in the middle. This CDR3 has 15 residues. This CDR3 reads CASSQGNRWADTQYF. CDR3 DNA sequence: TGCGCCAGCAGCCAAGGGAATAGGTGGGCAGATACGCAGTATTTT.

V is TRBV29-1 and J is TRBJ1-5; D is undetermined. This CDR3 comprises 13 residues. Germline CDR1 is SQVTM and CDR2 is ANQGSEA. The V gene lost 3 bases and the J gene lost 7 bases, with 13 bases spanning the gap. The CDR3 nucleotides read TGCAGCGTTGAGGAAGGAGCAAGGCAGCCCCAGCATTTT. Translating gives CSVEEGARQPQHF.

The chain employs TRBV2 and TRBJ1-3; TRBD1 is a possible D gene (5 bases). The CDR3 is 15 amino acids. The germline gives CDR1 SNHLY, CDR2 FYNNEI. The ends were cut back, 4 bases at V and 4 bases at J, with 14 bases in the middle. The CDR3 here is CASSGGPGQGNTIYF. CDR3 sequence (DNA): TGTGCCAGCAGTGGGGGCCCGGGGCAAGGAAACACCATATATTTT.

This chain connects TRBV27 to TRBJ1-1; TRBD1 agrees at 7 bases. Germline trimming cut 7 bases from V and 7 bases from J; bases unmatched to any gene: 12. CDR1 MNHEY and CDR2 SMNVEV come from the germline V gene (reference sequence). The CDR3 consists of 14 residues. The CDR3 here is CASNPGGALDEAFF. The CDR3 coding sequence is TGTGCCAGCAACCCAGGGGGGGCTCTTGATGAAGCTTTCTTT.

The V and J genes are TRBV27 and TRBJ2-7; the D gene could be TRBD1 or TRBD2 (6 bases each). V was pared by 5 bases and J by 5 bases, with 19 bases between. CDR3 length: 15 amino acids. The germline gives CDR1 MNHEY, CDR2 SMNVEV (reference sequence). CDR3 sequence: CASSPPVGGKDEQYF. CDR3 nucleotide sequence: TGTGCCAGCAGTCCTCCCGTCGGGGGCAAAGACGAGCAGTACTTC.

J is TRBJ2-1 and V is TRBV7-2, with 13 bases fitting TRBD2. V lost 5 bases and J lost 12; bases outside the gene matches: 16. The CDR3 runs to 17 residues. CDR1 and CDR2 from the germline V gene are SGHTA and FQGNSA. CDR3 protein: CASSPRGLAGAVEGQFF. Here the CDR3 DNA reads TGTGCCAGCAGCCCTCGCGGACTAGCGGGAGCGGTTGAGGGGCAGTTCTTC.

V gene TRBV5-6 combines with J gene TRBJ2-7, with 11 bases fitting TRBD1. Per germline, CDR1 SGHDT and CDR2 YYEEEE. V lost 3 bases and J lost 3; bases outside the gene matches: 2. The CDR3 covers 14 residues. CDR3 loop: CASSSGTGGYEQYF. CDR3 DNA sequence: TGTGCCAGCAGCTCGGGGACAGGGGGCTACGAGCAGTACTTC.

The chain combines TRBV28 with TRBJ2-7, with a possible D match to TRBD1 (6 bases). Trimming pared 7 bases from V and 3 bases from J, leaving 16 bases between. Per germline, CDR1 MDHEN and CDR2 SYDVKM. The CDR3 length is 14 residues. CDR3 DNA sequence: TGTGCCAGCAAGCTTTCGGACAGAAACTACGAGCAGTACTTC. This encodes CASKLSDRNYEQYF.

J is TRBJ2-3 and V is TRBV7-9, with 10 positions matching TRBD1. The CDR3 loop spans 16 amino acids. With V trimmed by 5 bases and J by 5 bases, 10 bases remained unmatched. Per germline, CDR1 SEHNR and CDR2 FQNEAQ (reference sequence). The CDR3 sequence: CASSKTPGQGKDTQYF. In DNA form, the CDR3 reads TGTGCCAGCAGCAAAACGCCGGGACAGGGGAAAGATACGCAGTATTTT.

The rearrangement links TRBV7-8 to TRBJ2-7; TRBD1 might be the D (6 bases). The length of the CDR3 is 15 residues. Trimming stripped 5 bases from V and 3 bases from J, with 17 bases between. CDR1 SGHVS and CDR2 FQNEAQ come from the germline V gene. This CDR3 reads CASSQGQPGNYEQYF. Here the CDR3 DNA reads TGTGCCAGCAGCCAAGGACAGCCGGGCAACTACGAGCAGTACTTC.

This clone was seen only a few times. The chain recombines TRBV5-1 with TRBJ2-7, with D perhaps TRBD2 (5 bases). The CDR3 length is 13 residues. V gave up 4 bases and J gave up 2 bases, with 10 bases separating them. Germline V CDR1 and CDR2: SGHRS, YFSETQ. The CDR3 region has the DNA TGCGCCAGCAGCCAGGACGGGACCTACGAGCAGTACTTC. Encoded protein: CASSQDGTYEQYF.

This clone was seen only a few times. The rearrangement links TRBV30 to TRBJ2-1; D possibly corresponds to TRBD2 (5 bases). The CDR3 runs to 21 residues. V lost 0 bases and J lost 0, with 27 bases in between. Per germline, CDR1 GTSNPN and CDR2 SVGIG (reference sequence). The CDR3 loop is CAWSVSFRLARLPSSYNEQFF. The CDR3 nucleotides are TGTGCCTGGAGTGTATCTTTCCGTCTAGCCCGATTACCGAGCTCCTACAATGAGCAGTTCTTC.

The chain joins TRBV6-6 to TRBJ1-2; D gene unclear. The CDR3 covers 13 residues. V lost 6 bases and J lost 6, with 14 bases in between. In germline, CDR1 is MNHNY, CDR2 SVGAGI (reference sequence). DNA of the CDR3: TGTGCCAGCAGACCGGGAGGCAGCGATGGCTACACCTTC. Translation: CASRPGGSDGYTF.

The CDR3 DNA reads as TGTGCCAGCAGCGTTGGGGGACAGGTTTCGTACCAAGAGACCCAGTACTTC. This gives the protein CASSVGGQVSYQETQYF. This chain links TRBV9 with TRBJ2-5; 8 nucleotides agree with TRBD1. The CDR3 runs 17 residues. Germline V gives CDR1 SGDLS, CDR2 YYNGEE. Trimming removed 2 bases from V and 0 bases from J; junction bases left unmatched: 9.

The V gene is TRBV5-4, the J gene TRBJ2-2; 8 nucleotides line up with TRBD2. V trimming: 2 bases; J trimming: 1 base; junction bases outside the gene matches: 7. Looked up from germline, CDR1 is SGHNT and CDR2 is YYREEE (reference sequence). This CDR3 contains 17 residues. CDR3: CASSFITSGGNTGELFF. The CDR3 nucleotides are TGTGCCAGCAGCTTTATCACTAGCGGAGGGAACACCGGGGAGCTGTTTTTT.

The V gene is TRBV18, the J gene TRBJ2-7, with TRBD1 identical over 10 bases. The CDR3 loop spans 15 amino acids. Germline CDR1 KGHSH, CDR2 LQKENI. V trimming: 6 bases; J trimming: 1 base; junction bases outside the gene matches: 6. For the CDR3, the DNA is TGTGCCAGCTCGCCGGGACAGGGGTTATCCTACGAGCAGTACTTC. It is translated as CASSPGQGLSYEQYF.

A single count supports this clone. The chain joins TRBV4-1 to TRBJ2-7, with D tentatively TRBD2 (6 bases). Germline-derived CDR1 and CDR2 are MGHRA and YSYEKL. V gave up 1 base and J gave up 6 bases, with 13 bases separating them. This CDR3 has 14 residues. The DNA of the CDR3 is TGCGCCAGCAGCCAAGCGGGAGCGAATGGCGAGCAGTACTTC. Residues: CASSQAGANGEQYF.

The genes are TRBV27 and TRBJ2-1; 9 nucleotides align to TRBD2. Germline V CDR1 and CDR2: MNHEY, SMNVEV (reference sequence). The CDR3 is made up of 18 amino acids. V dropped 2 bases and J dropped 0; count of bases not matched to a gene: 8. The CDR3 sequence is CASSLNPPSGVSYNEQFF. CDR3 sequence (DNA): TGTGCCAGCAGTTTAAACCCACCTAGCGGGGTCTCCTACAATGAGCAGTTCTTC.

The rearrangement links TRBV6-5 to TRBJ1-1; possibly TRBD1 for D (5 bases). Trimming removed 2 bases at V and 1 base at J, with 8 bases between. This CDR3 contains 14 residues. The germline CDR1 and CDR2 sequences are MNHEY and SVGAGI. The CDR3 DNA sequence: TGTGCCAGCAGTTACGGGCAGGGGAACACTGAAGCTTTCTTT. It translates to CASSYGQGNTEAFF.

Here the CDR3 reads CASAGPLRRAFF. CDR3 DNA: TGTGCCAGCGCAGGGCCTCTCCGGAGGGCTTTCTTT. The chain uses TRBV11-2 and TRBJ1-1; D perhaps matches TRBD1 (5 bases). The CDR3 sequence is 12 residues long. V was trimmed by 8 bases and J by 11 bases, leaving 18 bases between them. Germline loops: CDR1 SGHAT, CDR2 FQNNGV.

For the CDR3, the DNA is TGTGCCAGCAGGAAAAGTCCGGCACGTAGCACAGATACGCAGTATTTT. This sequence encodes CASRKSPARSTDTQYF. V usage is TRBV27 and J usage is TRBJ2-3; no reliable D call. V lost 6 bases, J lost 0 bases, and 16 bases lay in between. Per the germline V gene, CDR1 is MNHEY and CDR2 is SMNVEV (reference sequence). This CDR3 comprises 16 residues.